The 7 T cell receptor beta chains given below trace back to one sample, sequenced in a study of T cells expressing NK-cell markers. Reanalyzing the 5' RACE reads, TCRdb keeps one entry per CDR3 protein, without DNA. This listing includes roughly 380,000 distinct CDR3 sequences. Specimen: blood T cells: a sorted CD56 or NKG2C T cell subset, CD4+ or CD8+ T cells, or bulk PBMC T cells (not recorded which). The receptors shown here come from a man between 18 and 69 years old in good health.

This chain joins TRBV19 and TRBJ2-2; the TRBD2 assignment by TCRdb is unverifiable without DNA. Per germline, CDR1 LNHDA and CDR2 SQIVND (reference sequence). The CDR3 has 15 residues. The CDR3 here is CASRPGTSVTGELFF.

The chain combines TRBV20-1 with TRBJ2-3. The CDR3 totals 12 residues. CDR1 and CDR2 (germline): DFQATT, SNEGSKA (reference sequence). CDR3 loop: CSARDQGWTQYF.

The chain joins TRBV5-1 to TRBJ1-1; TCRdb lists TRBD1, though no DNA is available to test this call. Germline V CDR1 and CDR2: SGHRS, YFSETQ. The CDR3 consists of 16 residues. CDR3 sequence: CASSLLGGNANTEAFF.

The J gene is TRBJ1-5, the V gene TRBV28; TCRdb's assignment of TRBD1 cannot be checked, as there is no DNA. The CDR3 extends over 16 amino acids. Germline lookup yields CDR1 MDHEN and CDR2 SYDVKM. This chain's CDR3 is CASSLIVTGGYQPQHF.

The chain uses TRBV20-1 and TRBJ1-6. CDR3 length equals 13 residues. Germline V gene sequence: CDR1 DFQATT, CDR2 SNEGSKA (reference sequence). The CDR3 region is CSAMGMGNSPLHF.

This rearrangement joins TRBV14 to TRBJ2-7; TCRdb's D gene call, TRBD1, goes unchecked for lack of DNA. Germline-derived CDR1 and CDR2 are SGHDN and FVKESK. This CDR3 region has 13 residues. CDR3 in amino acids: CASSVLRSGEQYF.

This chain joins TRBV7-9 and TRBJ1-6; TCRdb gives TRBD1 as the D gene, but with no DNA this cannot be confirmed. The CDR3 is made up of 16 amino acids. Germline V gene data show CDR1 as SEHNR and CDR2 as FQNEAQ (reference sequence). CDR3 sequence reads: CASSPITGGRNSPLHF.